The entry below gives a single TCR beta chain sequence along with its context. This clone was seen only a few times. The specificity of this receptor is unknown. Within one base of it there is no much larger clone, and no base qualities were kept. TCRbeta CDR3 regions were amplified from genomic DNA using the immunoSEQ Assay, a bias-controlled multiplex PCR. Per the authors' processing: The number of nucleated cells in each sample was estimated by amplification of reference gene primers within the assay. To quantify the absolute abundance of each unique TCRbeta CDR3 rearrangement, sequence reads were collapsed and filtered. For each sample, productive Simpson clonality was calculated as the square root of Simpson's diversity index across productive rearrangements. TCRdb provides this immuneACCESS table in a form limited to in-frame rearrangements. Some clones are lacking; in checked studies, under half of them reflect an unresolved V gene, and why the rest are absent is not known. V, J and clone size are those of that table, while D and trimming were read from the DNA. The sample table shows a few hundred thousand clones, and roughly four fifths are seen once. Clones ranked in the top ten supply less than 5.5% of the sample.

Enrolling through a virtual design, the prospective study's participants ranged in age from about 18 to 100 years and lived across some 23 United States geographic areas. In the prospective study, cohorts were assigned on the basis of participant-reported clinical history obtained from a screening survey and a study questionnaire. A participant counted as exposed if, within 2 weeks of entering the study, that participant had been in contact with someone who had a PCR-confirmed or clinician-diagnosed COVID-19 case. In the prospective study, whole blood, serum and a nasopharyngeal or oropharyngeal swab were collected from each participant by mobile phlebotomists. Prospective study participants could optionally give additional blood draws and questionnaires over an approximately two-month period. Before DNA extraction, prospective study blood samples were shipped either frozen or at room temperature.

CDR1 is given as SGHAT and CDR2 as FQNNGV, both from the germline V gene. The CDR3 contains 12 residues, cysteine and phenylalanine counted. Only the CDR3 portion is preserved as DNA: 36 bases, with reading frame beginning at the first base. V and J are trimmed by 5 bases and 11 bases, and the gene matches miss 8 bases of the junction. This entry is derived from a study of blood T cell repertoires in COVID-19 (dated by TCRdb to between 2020 and 2021). At the level of the whole study: Samples covering the acute and convalescent phases of COVID-19 were provided by collaborators in the United States, Italy and Spain. Samples came from the ongoing ImmuneRACE study (first 160 participants) plus 1,254 subjects from 6 global collaborators. HLA class I and class II types, where available, came from metadata supplied by the sample provider rather than from assay-based typing. A de-identified subject ID, COVID-19 status, age in years and sex were almost always included in the sample metadata. The prospective study material was composed of cDNA or gDNA derived from T cells, B-cell-depleted T cells, or PBMCs. The repertoires were released in a freely available public database meant as a resource for research on the immune response to SARS-CoV-2. The dataset comprised deeply sampled blood TCRbeta repertoires from subjects exposed to, actively infected with, or recovered from COVID-19. The research as a whole found: The amount of clinical and demographic metadata varied by source and participant and was provided uncurated.

The source of this sequence is a man aged 35 to 55 who had been exposed to COVID-19. The rearrangement joined TRBV11-2 to TRBJ1-1, with TRBD1 matching 7 junction bases. The sequencing input was PBMCs or T cells enriched from blood (not recorded which). The nucleotide sequence is given as TGTGCCAGCAGCGCAGACAGGGTAGTGGCTTTCTTT. Its product reads: CASSADRVVAFF.